Each of the 14 T cell receptor beta chains below was sequenced from the same sample in a study of high-grade serous ovarian cancer treatment subgroups. Only in-frame clones appear in the TCRdb table, and some are missing; sequencing was by immunoSEQ multiplex PCR. The sample lists about 33,000 clones, 79% seen once, with 3.1% in the top ten. Tumor samples were obtained before definitive surgery or chemotherapy. Sequences were obtained from tumor tissue. The receptor source for this set is a human donor with high-grade serous ovarian cancer.

The CDR3 region has the DNA TGTGCCAGCAGTTCCTACCCGGGACAGGGCTCCTACGAGCAGTACTTC. Its translation: CASSSYPGQGSYEQYF. The J gene is TRBJ2-7, the V gene TRBV6-5; 9 nucleotides line up with TRBD1. The CDR3 loop spans 16 amino acids. In germline, CDR1 is MNHEY, CDR2 SVGAGI. With 4 bases clipped from V and 0 bases from J, the junction kept 7 bases outside the gene matches.

The chain combines TRBV4-1 with TRBJ2-7; 7 bases line up with TRBD1. Per germline, CDR1 MGHRA and CDR2 YSYEKL. V lost 0 bases, J lost 1 base, and 6 bases stayed unmatched. The CDR3 is made up of 16 amino acids. CDR3: CASSQDPRRGSYEQYF. The CDR3 DNA reads TGCGCCAGCAGCCAAGATCCCCGCAGGGGGTCCTACGAGCAGTACTTC.

V gene TRBV7-2 combines with J gene TRBJ1-1; TRBD1 is a possible D gene (5 bases). Germline V lookup: CDR1 SGHTA, CDR2 FQGNSA. CDR3 length: 14 residues. Trimming removed 5 bases at V and 4 bases at J, with 14 bases between. The CDR3 region is CASSLGWQGTEAFF. In nucleotides, the CDR3 is TGTGCCAGCAGCCTGGGGTGGCAGGGCACTGAAGCTTTCTTT.

About this clone itself: In the same sample, other DNA sequences code for this CDR3. The rearrangement uses TRBV9 and TRBJ2-5, with a weak D call TRBD1 (5 bases). The germline gives CDR1 SGDLS, CDR2 YYNGEE. There are 14 residues in the CDR3. Between the trimmed V and J ends, which lost 0 bases and 1 base, there was a span of 7 bases. As DNA, the CDR3 is TGTGCCAGCAGCGTAGGCAGGGCCCAAGAGACCCAGTACTTC. Its translation is CASSVGRAQETQYF. The variable domain in full, with the rest retrieved from reference TRBV9 and TRBJ2-5, is DSGVTQTPKHLITATGQRVTLRCSPRSGDLSVYWYQQSLDQGLQFLIQYYNGEERAKGNILERFSAQQFPDLHSELNLSSLELGDSALYFCASSVGRAQETQYFGPGTRLLVL.

The chain is built from TRBV11-3 and TRBJ2-7; no firm D call. The V gene's germline CDR1 is SGHNT and CDR2 YENEEA. V was pared by 4 bases and J by 5 bases, with 15 bases between. The CDR3 is made up of 14 amino acids. This chain's CDR3 is CASSSTPFRNEQYF. The CDR3 DNA is TGTGCCAGCAGCTCTACCCCCTTCAGAAACGAGCAGTACTTC. Full variable domain (missing parts from reference TRBV11-3 and TRBJ2-7): EAGVVQSPRYKIIEKKQPVAFWCNPISGHNTLYWYLQNLGQGPELLIRYENEEAVDDSQLPKDRFSAERLKGVDSTLKIQPAELGDSAVYLCASSSTPFRNEQYFGPGTRLTVT.

This clone was seen a few times. The chain is built from TRBV6-6 and TRBJ1-5; no firm D call. The CDR3 is 13 amino acids. Germline V gives CDR1 MNHNY, CDR2 SVGAGI (reference sequence). V lost 8 bases and J lost 1, with 9 bases in between. The DNA for the CDR3 is TGTGCCAGCGGGCATGGGAGCAATCAGCCCCAGCATTTT. It encodes CASGHGSNQPQHF.

V and J are TRBV4-2 and TRBJ1-2, with a possible D match to TRBD1 (6 bases). The CDR3 has 14 residues. Germline V lookup: CDR1 LGHNA, CDR2 YNFKEQ. Trimming left V 1 base short and J 4 bases short, with 10 bases between. The DNA of the CDR3 is TGTGCCAGCAGCCAAGGGCGGGGGGCCTATGGCTACACCTTC. Its protein is CASSQGRGAYGYTF.

This clone has a handful of counts. The chain links TRBV15 to TRBJ2-1; the match to TRBD1 covers 8 bases. J gave up 1 base and V 5 bases, and 7 bases lay outside the gene matches. The CDR3 has 16 residues. The germline CDR1 and CDR2 sequences are LNHNV and YYDKDF (reference sequence). The chain's CDR3 is CATSFGNRGSYNEQFF. In nucleotides, the CDR3 is TGTGCCACCAGCTTTGGGAACAGGGGGTCCTACAATGAGCAGTTCTTC.

V is TRBV9 and J is TRBJ2-3; 10 bases are shared with TRBD2. Germline-derived CDR1 and CDR2 are SGDLS and YYNGEE. V dropped 2 bases and J dropped 0; count of bases not matched to a gene: 6. The CDR3 consists of 17 residues. CDR3 amino acids: CASSVPSGRASTDTQYF. The CDR3 DNA follows: TGTGCCAGCAGCGTCCCCAGCGGGAGGGCTAGCACAGATACGCAGTATTTT.

This chain uses TRBV7-2 with TRBJ1-3; no definite D call. The germline CDR1 and CDR2 sequences are SGHTA and FQGNSA. The CDR3 totals 13 residues. Trimming cost V 7 bases and J 4 bases, with 11 bases left between them. The CDR3 nucleotides are TGTGCCAGCACCATGGGCCAAGGAAACACCATATATTTT. It yields the protein CASTMGQGNTIYF.

This clone has a handful of counts. V gene TRBV7-3 combines with J gene TRBJ1-1; TRBD1 aligns across 8 bases. CDR3 length equals 15 residues. V trimming: 2 bases; J trimming: 8 bases; junction bases outside the gene matches: 10. The germline V gene has CDR1 SGHTA and CDR2 FQGTGA. The CDR3 protein is CASSLEGRGRSEAFF. CDR3 nucleotides: TGTGCCAGCAGCTTAGAGGGCAGGGGGCGCTCGGAAGCTTTCTTT.

The chain combines TRBV9 with TRBJ2-7; D is unresolved. Trimming took off 3 bases at V and 2 bases at J, with 9 bases between the two ends. Germline V gene sequence: CDR1 SGDLS, CDR2 YYNGEE. There are 13 residues in the CDR3. CDR3 sequence (DNA): TGTGCCAGCAGCGCCGGGTCAACCTACGAGCAGTACTTC. This encodes CASSAGSTYEQYF.

This chain's CDR3 is CASSGTRTGPLEQYF. The CDR3 nucleotides read TGTGCCAGCAGCGGTACTAGGACAGGTCCCCTGGAGCAGTACTTC. This chain uses TRBV5-6 with TRBJ2-7; 7 bases are a match to TRBD1. Germline V gene data show CDR1 as SGHDT and CDR2 as YYEEEE. CDR3 size: 15 residues. V shed 4 bases and J 7 bases; nucleotides not matched to a gene: 14.

This chain uses TRBV6-6 with TRBJ2-7; D call uncertain. CDR3 length: 11 residues. The V end was cut by 4 bases, the J end by 3 bases, with 4 bases between. In germline, CDR1 is MNHNY, CDR2 SVGAGI (reference sequence). The CDR3 loop reads CASSSVYEQYF. As DNA, the CDR3 is TGTGCCAGCAGTTCCGTCTACGAGCAGTACTTC.